This T cell receptor beta chain appears in the sequencing data of a study of T cell repertoires in cytomegalovirus infection. Broader study findings: Summed public TCR beta family frequency identified CMV carriers bearing the relevant HLA.

TCRdb recomputed calls from the reads with MiXCR, one row per CDR3 protein. Found here are under 850,000 distinct CDR3 sequences, less than 40% of them singletons; the top ten hold 2.5% to 3.5%. This CDR3 is 14 amino acids long. V was pared by 4 bases and J by 8 bases, with 4 bases of the junction left unmatched. Per germline, CDR1 SGHTA and CDR2 FQGNSA. This clonotype has ten or more counts. Its antigen remains unidentified. The clonotype originates from a human donor in good health (CMV status not recorded). Some clones in this sample may be carry-over from other donors' samples. V usage is TRBV7-2 and J usage is TRBJ2-6; 8 positions agree with TRBD1. The specimen sequenced was PBMCs. CDR3 amino acids: CASSSRTGPNVLTF. The CDR3 DNA reads as TGTGCCAGCAGCTCAAGGACAGGGCCCAACGTCCTGACTTTC.